Below, 5 T cell receptor beta chains from the same sample are listed, as sequenced in a study of identical twins. One entry per CDR3 protein, called by TCRdb with MiXCR from the 5' RACE reads. The table shows just under 550,000 distinct CDR3 sequences, with roughly 15% occurring only once. This same sample was also part of a study on yellow fever vaccine responses in identical twins.

The sequenced sample consisted of CD4+ T cells sorted from blood. These receptor sequences come from a woman aged 18 to 35 in good health.

The chain joins TRBV9 to TRBJ2-7; no clear D. Germline loops: CDR1 SGDLS, CDR2 YYNGEE. This CDR3 is 14 amino acids long. The V end lost 0 bases, the J end lost 4 bases, and 11 bases lay between the germline ends. The CDR3 region has the DNA TGTGCCAGCAGCGTAGGACACTCACAGTACGAGCAGTACTTC. Protein sequence: CASSVGHSQYEQYF.

The V and J genes are TRBV28 and TRBJ2-3; D perhaps matches TRBD1 (7 bases). Germline assignment: CDR1 MDHEN and CDR2 SYDVKM. This CDR3 region has 14 residues. V lost 8 bases and J 2 bases, leaving 14 bases between the germline ends. CDR3 coding DNA: TGTGCCAGCTGGGAGGACAGGTACACAGATACGCAGTATTTT. It encodes CASWEDRYTDTQYF.

In this sample, this clonotype turned up a few times. J is TRBJ2-7 and V is TRBV12-3 or TRBV12-4; 11 bases fit TRBD2. The CDR3 sequence is 16 residues long. The V segment lost 9 bases and the J segment 7 bases; nucleotides outside the gene matches: 17. The CDR3 loop is CASREGLGLAVVEQYF. For the CDR3, the DNA is TGTGCCAGTAGGGAGGGACTGGGACTAGCGGTCGTGGAGCAGTACTTC.

The sample holds a few counts of this clonotype. The CDR3 loop reads CASSLSGTNQETQYF. DNA of the CDR3: TGTGCCAGCAGCCTTTCCGGGACAAACCAAGAGACCCAGTACTTC. The V and J genes are TRBV5-8 and TRBJ2-5, with D possibly matching TRBD1 (6 bases). This CDR3 is built from 15 residues. V was shortened by 4 bases and J by 0 bases, with 13 bases between the two germline ends. Germline V gene lookup returns CDR1 SGHTS and CDR2 YDEGEE.

The gene calls are TRBV10-3 and TRBJ2-6; maybe TRBD1 (5 bases). Per the germline V gene, CDR1 is ENHRY and CDR2 is SYGVKD. Trimming stripped 0 bases from V and 0 bases from J, with 12 bases between. This CDR3 is 18 amino acids long. The CDR3 sequence is CAISESKGPASGANVLTF. In nucleotides, the CDR3 is TGTGCCATCAGTGAGTCGAAGGGGCCCGCCTCTGGGGCCAACGTCCTGACTTTC.